The T cell receptor (beta chain) described here comes from a study of blood T cells in healthy people across ages. Deletions cut 7 bases from V and 2 bases from J, with 14 bases between. The CDR3 contains 14 residues. Germline V lookup: CDR1 MNHNY, CDR2 SVGAGI (reference sequence). The authors ran a second PCR of 7 to 11 cycles using a sample-barcoded 5' primer and a J-beta primer mix. In TCRdb, the 5' RACE reads were re-called with MiXCR into one record per CDR3 protein. Altogether about 800,000 distinct CDR3 sequences are present, 58% being singletons, with the ten largest covering approximately 21%.

This sequence joins TRBV6-6 and TRBJ1-1; a possible D gene is TRBD1 (6 bases). This clonotype originated in a man in his thirties or forties in good health. Sequencing input: blood. The CDR3 nucleotides read TGTGCCAGCACTCTAGGGGGGTCTAACACTGAAGCTTTCTTT. Translating it yields CASTLGGSNTEAFF.